These 10 T cell receptor beta chains originate from one sample sequenced in a study of vaccination effects on CD4 cells after COVID-19. No antigen is known for these receptors. Data came from immunoSEQ multiplex PCR; TCRdb stores just in-frame clones and leaves some out. The sample contains about 46,000 clones, around 80% of which appear only once. CD4+ T cells specific for antigen were expanded with viral peptide pools by the ViraFEST assay before sequencing. Subsequent to a culture period of more than 9 days, CD4+ T cells were isolated. Participants each got two BNT162b2 or mRNA-1273 vaccine doses. Material: CD4+ T cells from PBMCs cultured with HCoV-OC43 spike peptides, obtained after COVID-19 vaccination. Subset reported: HCoV-OC43 spike overlapping peptide pool stimulation. The receptors come from a human donor who received a COVID-19 vaccine.

A few counts support this clone. The V call is TRBV5-4, the J call TRBJ1-2, with TRBD1 matching over 9 bases. CDR1 is SGHNT and CDR2 is YYREEE in the germline V gene (reference sequence). The CDR3 contains 15 residues. The junction had 8 bases not matched to a gene; V was cut back by 2 bases and J by 6 bases. CDR3 nucleotide sequence: TGTGCCAGCAGCTTTGGGACAGGGAGATTTGATGGCTACACCTTC. Its translation is CASSFGTGRFDGYTF.

The V call is TRBV5-4, the J call TRBJ2-3, with unresolved D. The germline V gene encodes CDR1 SGHNT and CDR2 YYREEE (reference sequence). V was pared by 4 bases and J by 0 bases, with 15 bases between. The CDR3 loop spans 16 amino acids. CDR3 bases: TGTGCCAGCAGCCCCGCAGGCGTCCTCAGCACAGATACGCAGTATTTT. Its protein is CASSPAGVLSTDTQYF.

V usage is TRBV6-4 and J usage is TRBJ2-2, with 10 bases matching TRBD1. V shed 0 bases and J 6 bases; nucleotides not matched to a gene: 4. The CDR3 is made up of 16 amino acids. Germline V CDR1 and CDR2: MRHNA, SNTAGT. CDR3 bases: TGTGCCAGCAGTGACTCGACCGGGACAGGGGCCGGGGAGCTGTTTTTT. Its translation is CASSDSTGTGAGELFF.

V gene TRBV5-4 combines with J gene TRBJ2-5, with TRBD2 matching 13 bases. The germline CDR1 and CDR2 sequences are SGHNT and YYREEE (reference sequence). V dropped 5 bases and J dropped 6; count of bases not matched to a gene: 22. The CDR3 has 20 residues. The CDR3 is CASSYVLFGLAGDVRKTQYF. CDR3 bases: TGTGCCAGCAGTTACGTATTATTTGGACTAGCGGGAGATGTTCGAAAGACCCAGTACTTC.

This clone was seen once. The V gene is TRBV6-2 or TRBV6-3, the J gene TRBJ2-1; D is ambiguous. Germline V gene data show CDR1 as MNHEY and CDR2 as SVGEGT. V was trimmed by 4 bases and J by 6 bases, leaving 10 bases between them. This CDR3 is 13 amino acids long. CDR3 residues: CASSSNKGNEQFF. The CDR3 DNA sequence: TGTGCCAGCAGTTCCAACAAGGGCAATGAGCAGTTCTTC.

The chain carries TRBV19 and TRBJ2-1, with TRBD2 identical over 7 bases. This CDR3 has 12 amino acids. In germline, CDR1 is LNHDA, CDR2 SQIVND (reference sequence). The trim removed 7 bases at V and 7 bases at J, leaving 4 bases unmatched. In nucleotides, the CDR3 is TGTGCCAGTACCATGGGAGGGAATGAGCAGTTCTTC. The encoded protein is CASTMGGNEQFF.

The rearrangement joins TRBV12-3 or TRBV12-4 to TRBJ1-5; unclear D gene. Trimming stripped 6 bases from V and 2 bases from J, with 5 bases between. The CDR3 spans 12 residues. Here the CDR3 reads CASSHRNQPQHF. CDR3 coding DNA: TGTGCCAGCAGCCACCGCAATCAGCCCCAGCATTTT.

A word on this clone: A junction end diverges from the germline sequence, so it may reflect a read error. V and J are TRBV10-1 and TRBJ2-7; tentatively, D is TRBD2 (6 bases). The germline V gene encodes CDR1 WNHNN and CDR2 SYGVQD (reference sequence). The CDR3 sequence is 12 residues long. CDR3 in DNA: TGCGCCAGCAGCCGGGACTCCCACGAGCAGTACTTC. This codes for CASSRDSHEQYF.

The chain couples TRBV18 to TRBJ2-3; D might be TRBD2 (5 bases). The ends were cut back, 6 bases at V and 3 bases at J, with 19 bases in the middle. The CDR3 is 16 residues long. In germline, CDR1 is KGHSH, CDR2 LQKENI. DNA for the CDR3: TGTGCCAGCTCTCCTCAGAACAGCAGAGGGACAGATACGCAGTATTTT. Translating it yields CASSPQNSRGTDTQYF. The full variable domain, completed using reference TRBV18 and TRBJ2-3, is NAGVMQNPRHLVRRRGQEARLRCSPMKGHSHVYWYRQLPEEGLKFMVYLQKENIIDESGMPKERFSAEFPKEGPSILRIQQVVRGDSAAYFCASSPQNSRGTDTQYFGPGTRLTVL.

A note on this clone: No DNA is shown, since the ends of the CDR3 on it are uncertain; the CDR3 is the one TCRdb lists. The V call is TRBV6-2 or TRBV6-3, the J call TRBJ2-7; the DNA was not used to check the table's D call, TRBD2. Germline CDR1 and CDR2: MNHEY and SVGEGT. Including both end residues, the CDR3 is 16 amino acids long. CDR3 sequence: CASSTSGEGTYYEQYF.